The 7 T cell receptor beta chains listed next were all sequenced from one sample in a study of T-cell reconstitution after alpha-beta-depleted transplantation in children. For TCRbeta, the library was prepared with unique molecular identifiers. TCRdb called the PCR reads again in MiXCR, with one record for every CDR3 protein. Of about a million distinct CDR3 sequences in the sample, roughly 31% were seen once. Sample: PBMCs, mostly from graft donor cells, taken 360 days after TCRalphabeta/CD19-depleted stem cell transplant. The receptors derive from a boy less than two years old who had a stem cell transplant for SCID, so the T cells may come from the graft donor.

The chain uses TRBV6-2 or TRBV6-3 and TRBJ2-7; 7 positions agree with TRBD1. Germline assignment: CDR1 MNHEY and CDR2 SVGEGT. The ends lost 5 bases at V and 2 bases at J; junction bases unmatched: 9. The CDR3 spans 15 residues. The DNA of the CDR3 is TGTGCCAGCAGTATCGGACAGGACAGTACCTACGAGCAGTACTTC. This encodes CASSIGQDSTYEQYF.

This clonotype was observed a handful of times. The rearrangement uses TRBV15 and TRBJ1-5, with D unclear. This CDR3 contains 16 residues. The ends were cut back, 0 bases at V and 4 bases at J, with 13 bases in the middle. Looked up from germline, CDR1 is LNHNV and CDR2 is YYDKDF (reference sequence). The CDR3: CATSRDNGFPNQPQHF. The CDR3 nucleotides read TGTGCCACCAGCAGAGATAATGGGTTCCCTAATCAGCCCCAGCATTTT. Using reference TRBV15 and TRBJ1-5 for the parts outside the CDR3, the full variable domain is DAMVIQNPRYQVTQFGKPVTLSCSQTLNHNVMYWYQQKSSQAPKLLFHYYDKDFNNEADTPDNFQSRRPNTSFCFLDIRSPGLGDTAMYLCATSRDNGFPNQPQHFGDGTRLSIL.

This clonotype was counted only a few times. This chain joins TRBV5-1 and TRBJ2-2, with unresolved D. Germline V gives CDR1 SGHRS, CDR2 YFSETQ. The CDR3 length is 15 residues. Trimming pared 2 bases from V and 3 bases from J, leaving 11 bases between. CDR3 sequence reads: CASSFGAYDTGELFF. The CDR3 DNA sequence: TGCGCCAGCAGCTTTGGAGCCTACGACACCGGGGAGCTGTTTTTT. The full variable domain, its missing parts supplied by reference TRBV5-1 and TRBJ2-2, is KAGVTQTPRYLIKTRGQQVTLSCSPISGHRSVSWYQQTPGQGLQFLFEYFSETQRNKGNFPGRFSGRQFSNSRSEMNVSTLELGDSALYLCASSFGAYDTGELFFGEGSRLTVL.

The CDR3 sequence: CASSQVGMFPEAFF. The CDR3 nucleotides read TGCGCCAGCAGCCAAGTCGGCATGTTTCCTGAAGCTTTCTTT. The rearrangement joins TRBV4-3 to TRBJ1-1; D unclear. This CDR3 spans 14 amino acids. V shed 1 base and J shed 6 bases, with 12 bases lying between them. The germline V gene encodes CDR1 LGHNA and CDR2 YSLEER.

The chain uses TRBV3-1 and TRBJ2-7, with TRBD1 matching over 7 bases. CDR1 is LGHDT and CDR2 is YNNKEL in the germline V gene (reference sequence). With V trimmed by 4 bases and J by 4 bases, 7 bases remained unmatched. The CDR3 extends over 14 amino acids. In nucleotides, the CDR3 is TGTGCCAGCAGCCGACAGGGACCGTATTACGAGCAGTACTTC. It encodes CASSRQGPYYEQYF.

The V call is TRBV2, the J call TRBJ1-1; tentatively, D is TRBD1 (6 bases). The germline V gene has CDR1 SNHLY and CDR2 FYNNEI. The CDR3 is made up of 12 amino acids. Trimming stripped 11 bases from V and 7 bases from J, with 17 bases between. CDR3 amino acids: CAFSQGRVEAFF. The CDR3 bases are TGTGCCTTCTCTCAGGGGAGGGTTGAAGCTTTCTTT.

This clonotype has a single count. V usage is TRBV28 and J usage is TRBJ2-5; 12 bases match TRBD2. The CDR3 totals 17 residues. V was pared by 5 bases and J by 2 bases, with 9 bases of the junction left unmatched. Germline loops: CDR1 MDHEN, CDR2 SYDVKM. In DNA form, the CDR3 reads TGTGCCAGCAGTCCCCTCGGACTAGCGGGACTACAAGAGACCCAGTACTTC. As protein: CASSPLGLAGLQETQYF.